Below are 21 T cell receptor beta chains sequenced from a single sample in a study of T-cell reconstitution after alpha-beta-depleted transplantation in children. Unique molecular identifiers were incorporated during preparation of the TCRbeta library. Using its own MiXCR run on the PCR reads, TCRdb lists one record per CDR3 protein. In the table there are about 200,000 distinct CDR3 sequences, about a sixth of which are singletons. Sequencing used PBMCs, mostly from graft donor cells, obtained 360 days after TCRalphabeta/CD19-depleted stem cell transplant. These receptors came from a male patient under 10 years old who had a stem cell transplant for acute lymphoblastic leukemia, so the T cells may come from the graft donor.

Ten or more counts support this clonotype. This chain connects TRBV10-2 to TRBJ1-2; tentative D call: TRBD1 (6 bases). V was shortened by 0 bases and J by 7 bases, with 15 bases between the two germline ends. Germline V CDR1 and CDR2: WSHSY, SAAADI. The CDR3 is 15 amino acids. The chain's CDR3 is CASSESLQGGRGYTF. The CDR3 DNA is TGCGCCAGCAGTGAGTCGCTACAGGGAGGACGTGGCTACACCTTC.

The gene calls are TRBV29-1 and TRBJ1-2, with TRBD1 matching 7 bases. V trimming: 1 base; J trimming: 8 bases; junction bases outside the gene matches: 4. The CDR3 covers 12 residues. Germline CDR1 is SQVTM and CDR2 is ANQGSEA. CDR3 protein: CSVEGTGEGYTF. The CDR3 coding sequence is TGCAGCGTTGAAGGGACAGGCGAGGGCTACACCTTC.

The table lists this clonotype with a few counts. V and J are TRBV29-1 and TRBJ2-1; no clear D. CDR1 SQVTM and CDR2 ANQGSEA come from the germline V gene. V shed 3 bases and J shed 8 bases, with 14 bases lying between them. This CDR3 spans 13 amino acids. DNA for the CDR3: TGCAGCGTTGATGGGCTACTTTACGATGAGCAGTTCTTC. Its translation: CSVDGLLYDEQFF.

The V gene is TRBV5-5, the J gene TRBJ1-1; maybe TRBD1 (6 bases). This CDR3 is built from 13 residues. Trimming left V 3 bases short and J 6 bases short, with 12 bases between. Germline-derived CDR1 and CDR2 are SGHKS and YYEKEE (reference sequence). The CDR3 here is CASSYTGFAEAFF. The CDR3, as DNA: TGTGCCAGCAGCTATACAGGGTTTGCTGAAGCTTTCTTT.

This clonotype came up a few times. The chain uses TRBV7-2 and TRBJ2-6; TRBD1 matches 9 bases. V shed 2 bases, J shed 1 base, and the junction held 3 bases outside the gene matches. Per the germline V gene, CDR1 is SGHTA and CDR2 is FQGNSA. This CDR3 contains 17 residues. As DNA, the CDR3 is TGTGCCAGCAGCTTAACAGGGGGCTCTTCTGGGGCCAACGTCCTGACTTTC. Protein sequence: CASSLTGGSSGANVLTF.

There are a few counts of this clonotype. V and J are TRBV5-5 and TRBJ1-3, with 7 bases that match TRBD1. The ends lost 0 bases at V and 0 bases at J; junction bases unmatched: 3. Germline V gene data show CDR1 as SGHKS and CDR2 as YYEKEE (reference sequence). The CDR3 totals 16 residues. CDR3: CASSLGTGPSGNTIYF. The CDR3 nucleotides are TGTGCCAGCAGCTTGGGGACAGGACCCTCTGGAAACACCATATATTTT.

This clonotype has a handful of counts. This sequence joins TRBV12-3 or TRBV12-4 and TRBJ1-1; D perhaps matches TRBD1 (6 bases). This CDR3 comprises 14 residues. V gave up 3 bases and J gave up 0 bases, with 8 bases separating them. The CDR3 loop reads CASSLGTLNTEAFF. Here the CDR3 DNA reads TGTGCCAGCAGTTTGGGGACACTGAACACTGAAGCTTTCTTT.

This clonotype was counted once. The rearrangement links TRBV4-1 to TRBJ2-2; D remains unclear. The V end was cut by 0 bases, the J end by 0 bases, with 11 bases between. This CDR3 spans 17 amino acids. Germline loops: CDR1 MGHRA, CDR2 YSYEKL. In nucleotides, the CDR3 is TGCGCCAGCAGCCAAGAGGACGATGCCGCGAACACCGGGGAGCTGTTTTTT. It codes for CASSQEDDAANTGELFF.

CDR3 amino acids: CASSFGTGHPNVLTF. The CDR3 DNA is TGTGCCAGCAGTTTTGGGACAGGGCACCCCAACGTCCTGACTTTC. The rearrangement joins TRBV12-3 or TRBV12-4 to TRBJ2-6; 9 bases align to TRBD1. The J segment lost 8 bases and the V segment lost 3 bases, leaving 5 bases of the junction unmatched. The CDR3 totals 15 residues.

The genes are TRBV6-1 and TRBJ1-1; TRBD1 matches 8 bases. CDR3 length: 13 residues. After removal of 6 bases from V and 6 bases from J, the junction contained 6 bases not matched to a gene. The V gene's germline CDR1 is MNHNS and CDR2 SASEGT. The CDR3: CASRDRVGAEAFF. The CDR3 region has the DNA TGTGCCAGCAGGGACAGGGTTGGGGCTGAAGCTTTCTTT.

The gene calls are TRBV5-8 and TRBJ1-2; no clear D gene. The CDR3 consists of 13 residues. Trimming took off 4 bases at V and 4 bases at J, with 11 bases between the two ends. Germline V CDR1 and CDR2: SGHTS, YDEGEE. Here the CDR3 DNA reads TGTGCCAGCAGCCCCTGGATGACCTATGGCTACACCTTC. It is translated as CASSPWMTYGYTF.

V gene TRBV12-3 or TRBV12-4 combines with J gene TRBJ2-4; D gene unclear. Trimming removed 5 bases at V and 5 bases at J, with 13 bases between. CDR3 length: 14 residues. The CDR3 reads CASSKRRSENIQYF. The CDR3 DNA sequence: TGTGCCAGCAGTAAACGTCGTTCGGAAAACATTCAGTACTTC.

The rearrangement joins TRBV7-9 to TRBJ2-7, with 7 bases identical to TRBD1. V shed 5 bases, J shed 4 bases, and the junction held 14 bases outside the gene matches. From germline, CDR1 is SEHNR and CDR2 FQNEAQ (reference sequence). The CDR3 spans 16 residues. The chain's CDR3 is CASSAHPVEQGYEQYF. The CDR3 nucleotides are TGTGCCAGCAGCGCCCACCCGGTCGAACAGGGGTACGAGCAGTACTTC.

A word on this clonotype: Compared with germline, one end of the junction differs, possibly owing to a read error. The chain recombines TRBV12-3 or TRBV12-4 with TRBJ2-5; D not resolved. CDR3 size: 12 residues. This CDR3 is CASSFFGGRANF. Written as DNA, the CDR3 is TGTGCCAGCAGTTTTTTTGGCGGACGGGCGAACTTC.

This clonotype has a count of ten or more. The chain is built from TRBV5-1 and TRBJ2-5; 7 bases fit TRBD1. CDR3 size: 15 residues. The germline CDR1 and CDR2 sequences are SGHRS and YFSETQ. The trim removed 4 bases at V and 4 bases at J, leaving 10 bases unmatched. The CDR3 sequence: CASSDNRGSGETQYF. The CDR3 DNA sequence: TGCGCCAGCAGCGACAACAGGGGTTCGGGAGAGACCCAGTACTTC.

The table lists this clonotype with a few counts. The V and J genes are TRBV20-1 and TRBJ1-1, with TRBD1 matching over 7 bases. The trim removed 6 bases at V and 0 bases at J, leaving 4 bases unmatched. The CDR3 length is 13 residues. Germline CDR1 reads DFQATT; CDR2 reads SNEGSKA (reference sequence). In DNA, the CDR3 is TGCAGTGCGGGGGGACAGTTGAACACTGAAGCTTTCTTT. This sequence encodes CSAGGQLNTEAFF.

The chain employs TRBV6-2 or TRBV6-3 and TRBJ2-7; the match to TRBD1 covers 9 bases. Trimming took 6 bases from V and 4 from J; bases not matched to a gene: 4. CDR1 and CDR2 (germline): MNHEY, SVGEGT. The CDR3 covers 13 residues. DNA for the CDR3: TGTGCCAGCAGCCGGGACAGGGTGTACGAGCAGTACTTC. Protein: CASSRDRVYEQYF.

Only a few counts were recorded for this clonotype. This rearrangement joins TRBV30 to TRBJ2-6; D not resolved. Germline CDR1 GTSNPN, CDR2 SVGIG (reference sequence). The CDR3 spans 12 residues. V was cut by 4 bases and J by 2 bases, with 3 bases left in between. The CDR3 sequence is CAWNTGANVLTF. The CDR3 DNA is TGTGCCTGGAATACTGGGGCCAACGTCCTGACTTTC.

V gene TRBV20-1 combines with J gene TRBJ2-7; TRBD1 matches at 8 bases. Per the germline V gene, CDR1 is DFQATT and CDR2 is SNEGSKA (reference sequence). The CDR3 runs to 14 residues. Germline trimming cut 0 bases from V and 6 bases from J; bases unmatched to any gene: 7. The CDR3 DNA sequence: TGCAGTGCTAGAGATCCGAACAGGGGGGTCGAGCAGTACTTC. Residues: CSARDPNRGVEQYF.

The chain employs TRBV5-1 and TRBJ2-3; D tentatively fits TRBD1 or TRBD2 (5 bases each). The germline V gene has CDR1 SGHRS and CDR2 YFSETQ. CDR3 length equals 14 residues. V was cut by 4 bases and J by 6 bases, with 15 bases left in between. CDR3 amino acids: CASSPGDLTDTQYF. CDR3 in DNA: TGCGCCAGCAGCCCCGGGGACCTAACCGATACGCAGTATTTT. Full variable domain (remainder filled in from reference TRBV5-1 and TRBJ2-3): KAGVTQTPRYLIKTRGQQVTLSCSPISGHRSVSWYQQTPGQGLQFLFEYFSETQRNKGNFPGRFSGRQFSNSRSEMNVSTLELGDSALYLCASSPGDLTDTQYFGPGTRLTVL.

The V and J genes are TRBV7-9 and TRBJ2-1; 13 bases fit TRBD2. Germline V gene sequence: CDR1 SEHNR, CDR2 FQNEAQ (reference sequence). The CDR3 runs 17 residues. The J segment lost 12 bases and the V segment lost 3 bases, leaving 14 bases of the junction unmatched. For the CDR3, the DNA is TGTGCCAGCAGCTTTGGTCGACTAGCGGGGGGTAATCGCGGGCAGTTCTTC. Its translation: CASSFGRLAGGNRGQFF.